This T cell receptor (beta chain) was sequenced in a study of blood T cells in healthy people across ages. About the study: Per two T cells, about one barcoded beta molecule was captured through template switching.

Comments on this clonotype: No antigen is known for it.

Trimming stripped 3 bases from V and 5 bases from J, with 16 bases between. The CDR3 loop spans 15 amino acids. CDR1 and CDR2 from the germline V gene are MNHNS and SASEGT. The donors, aged about 6 to 90, were healthy Caucasians from Russia. Combining a sample-barcoded 5' primer with a J-beta primer mix, a second PCR ran for roughly 6 to 11 cycles. Via MiXCR, TCRdb re-called the 5' RACE reads, giving one row per CDR3 protein. This table has approximately 670,000 distinct CDR3 sequences, roughly two fifths appearing once. Findings and limits, study-wide: Aged donors had fewer naive CD4+ cells and lower diversity than long-lived donors. Lack of knowledge of donor CMV status possibly confounded expanded clonotype changes.

This receptor was taken from a man older than 75 in good health. The specimen sequenced was blood. The V and J genes are TRBV6-1 and TRBJ2-5; maybe TRBD1 (6 bases). The CDR3 region has the DNA TGTGCCAGCAGTGACAGGGGTAATATGGCGGAGACCCAGTACTTC. It codes for CASSDRGNMAETQYF.